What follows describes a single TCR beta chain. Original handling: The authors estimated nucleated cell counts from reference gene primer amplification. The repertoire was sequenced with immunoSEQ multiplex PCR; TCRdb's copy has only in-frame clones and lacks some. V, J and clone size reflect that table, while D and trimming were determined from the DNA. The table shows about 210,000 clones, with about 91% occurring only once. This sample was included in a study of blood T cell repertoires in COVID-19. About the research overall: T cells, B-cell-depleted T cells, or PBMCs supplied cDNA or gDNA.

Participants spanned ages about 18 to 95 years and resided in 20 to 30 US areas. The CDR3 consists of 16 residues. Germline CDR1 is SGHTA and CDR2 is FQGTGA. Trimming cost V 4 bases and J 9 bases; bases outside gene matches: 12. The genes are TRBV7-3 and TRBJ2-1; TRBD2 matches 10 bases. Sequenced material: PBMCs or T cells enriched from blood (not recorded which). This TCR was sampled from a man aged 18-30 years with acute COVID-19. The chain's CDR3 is CASSYPEAGGKTEQFF. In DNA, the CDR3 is TGTGCCAGCAGCTACCCCGAAGCGGGAGGGAAAACTGAGCAGTTCTTC.